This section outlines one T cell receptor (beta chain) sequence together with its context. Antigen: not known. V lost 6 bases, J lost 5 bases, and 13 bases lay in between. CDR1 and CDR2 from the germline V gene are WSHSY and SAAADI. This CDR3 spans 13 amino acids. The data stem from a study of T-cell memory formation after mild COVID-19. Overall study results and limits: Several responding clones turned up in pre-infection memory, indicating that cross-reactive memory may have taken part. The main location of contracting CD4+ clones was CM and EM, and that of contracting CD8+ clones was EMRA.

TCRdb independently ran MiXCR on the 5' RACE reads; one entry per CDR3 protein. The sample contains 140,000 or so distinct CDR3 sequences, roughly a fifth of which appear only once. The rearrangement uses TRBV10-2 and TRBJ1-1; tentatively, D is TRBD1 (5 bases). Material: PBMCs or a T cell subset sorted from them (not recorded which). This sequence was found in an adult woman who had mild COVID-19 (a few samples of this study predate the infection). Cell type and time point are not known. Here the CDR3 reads CASRPRKGTEAFF. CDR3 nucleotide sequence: TGCGCCAGCAGACCTCGGAAGGGGACTGAAGCTTTCTTT.